The source of this T cell receptor (beta chain) is a study of T-cell memory formation after mild COVID-19 (dated by TCRdb to about 2021). Concerning the study at large: TCR sequence clusters from the two donors were largely donor specific. In a couple of donors, T-cell clones that expanded and contracted after mild COVID-19 were tracked by sequencing TCRalpha and TCRbeta repertoires over time. Two young, previously healthy adult volunteers made up the cohort, one male and one female. The full study reports these points: Clones contracting from day 15 to 85 had balanced CD4/CD8 phenotypes, while a second wave expanding from day 15 to 37 was biased towards CD4+. SARS-CoV-2 specificity was not confirmed for the second-wave clones peaking on day 37. Contracting CD4+ clones were found mainly in CM and EM memory subsets, while CD8+ clones were enriched in EMRA. Only a couple of mild cases were covered in the study, and larger cohorts including severe cases with pre-infection samples were considered necessary. Some responding clones were detected in pre-infection memory, which suggested that pre-existing cross-reactive memory T cells had joined the SARS-CoV-2 response.

For this clonotype: Its antigen specificity is not known. The sample holds no much larger clone one base away, and base qualities are not on file.

Ficoll-Paque density gradient centrifugation was the method used to isolate PBMCs. TCRdb shows the sequencer as Illumina NovaSeq 6000. TCRalpha and TCRbeta cDNA libraries were built by 5'RACE with constant-segment primers, adding sample barcodes and unique molecular identifiers. RNA was extracted from every sample with Trizol reagent. Libraries were amplified in two PCR steps, with a second sample barcode and Illumina TruSeq adapters added in the second step. Sequencing of libraries was performed on an Illumina NovaSeq with 2 x 150 bp paired-end reads. On the study's bioinformatics: With migec v1.2.7, reads were demultiplexed and then collapsed into UMI-guided consensus sequences. Using mixcr v2.1.11, the UMI consensuses were aligned to TRA and TRB V and J templates and assembled into clonotypes. Clonotypes were classified as expanded or contracted when called significant by both edgeR and NoisET, with noise models trained on biological replicates. For edgeR calls, the cutoffs were a false discovery rate-adjusted p below 0.01 and a log2 fold-change threshold of 1. As an exploratory analysis of dynamics, PCA with hierarchical clustering was applied to max-normalized trajectories of the 1000 most abundant clonotypes. Each responding clone was given a CD4 or CD8 phenotype based on the CD4+ and CD8+ repertoires, which had been sequenced separately. Through fastp at Q25 and MiXCR, TCRdb rebuilt clones from the public reads, retaining in-frame beta chains. Rows with a matching CDR3 protein are joined into one entry that keeps the most common DNA and genes. The V and J calls were not made by the authors but by TCRdb's processing. In this sample the table shows under 250,000 distinct CDR3 sequences, roughly 9.4% of which occur a single time. The ten largest make up around 20% of the sample.

Cut back by 1 base and 6 bases, the V and J ends lie 7 bases apart. Via the germline V gene (reference sequence), CDR1 is LGHDT and CDR2 YNNKEL. CDR3 length: 13 amino acids, cysteine to phenylalanine. CDR3 DNA only is kept here, 39 bases in frame from base 1. Here the chain combines TRBV3-1 and TRBJ1-5; no D gene can be assigned with confidence. Sequenced input: PBMCs or a T cell subset sorted from them (not recorded which). This clonotype originated in a man between 18 and 35 years old who had mild COVID-19 (a few samples of this study predate the infection). The sample titles of this study are shuffled in the database, so cell type and time point are left out; the donor was told from shared clones. The encoded CDR3 is CASSQALRQPQHF. The base sequence is TGTGCCAGCAGCCAAGCCCTACGTCAGCCCCAGCATTTT. Reference TRBV3-1 and TRBJ1-5 genes cover what lies past the CDR3, so the full variable domain is DTAVSQTPKYLVTQMGNDKSIKCEQNLGHDTMYWYKQDSKKFLKIMFSYNNKELIINETVPNRFSPKSPDKAHLNLHINSLELGDSAVYFCASSQALRQPQHFGDGTRLSIL.